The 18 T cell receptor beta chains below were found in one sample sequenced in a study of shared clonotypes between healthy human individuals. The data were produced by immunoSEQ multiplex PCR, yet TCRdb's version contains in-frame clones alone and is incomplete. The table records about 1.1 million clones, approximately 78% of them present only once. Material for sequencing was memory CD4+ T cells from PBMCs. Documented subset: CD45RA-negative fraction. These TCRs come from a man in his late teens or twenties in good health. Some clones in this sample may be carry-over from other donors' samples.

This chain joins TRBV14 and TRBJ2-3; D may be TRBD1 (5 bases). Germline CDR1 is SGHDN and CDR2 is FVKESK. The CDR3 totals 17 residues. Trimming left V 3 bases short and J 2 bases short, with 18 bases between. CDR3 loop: CASSHRGGPTVTDTQYF. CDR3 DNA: TGTGCCAGCAGCCATAGGGGCGGACCAACGGTCACAGATACGCAGTATTTT. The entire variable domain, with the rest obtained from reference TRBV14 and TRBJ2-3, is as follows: EAGVTQFPSHSVIEKGQTVTLRCDPISGHDNLYWYRRVMGKEIKFLLHFVKESKQDESGMPNNRFLAERTGGTYSTLKVQPAELEDSGVYFCASSHRGGPTVTDTQYFGPGTRLTVL.

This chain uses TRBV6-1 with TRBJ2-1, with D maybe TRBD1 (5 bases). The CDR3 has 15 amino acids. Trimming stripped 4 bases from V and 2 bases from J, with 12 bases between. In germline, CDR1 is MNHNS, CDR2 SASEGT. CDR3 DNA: TGTGCCAGCAGTGTGGGGCAGCCGACCTACAATGAGCAGTTCTTC. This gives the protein CASSVGQPTYNEQFF.

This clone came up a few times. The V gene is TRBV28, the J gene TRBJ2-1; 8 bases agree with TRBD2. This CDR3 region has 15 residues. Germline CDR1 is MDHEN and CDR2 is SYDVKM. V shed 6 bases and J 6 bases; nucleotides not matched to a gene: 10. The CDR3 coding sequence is TGTGCCAGCAGCCCGGGGACTAGTTCGTTCAATGAGCAGTTCTTC. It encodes CASSPGTSSFNEQFF.

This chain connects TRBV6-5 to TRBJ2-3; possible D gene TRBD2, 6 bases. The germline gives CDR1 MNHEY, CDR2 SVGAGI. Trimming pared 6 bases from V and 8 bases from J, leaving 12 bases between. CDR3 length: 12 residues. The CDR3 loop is CASRTLGGTQYF. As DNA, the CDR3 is TGTGCCAGCAGGACCCTGGGGGGTACGCAGTATTTT.

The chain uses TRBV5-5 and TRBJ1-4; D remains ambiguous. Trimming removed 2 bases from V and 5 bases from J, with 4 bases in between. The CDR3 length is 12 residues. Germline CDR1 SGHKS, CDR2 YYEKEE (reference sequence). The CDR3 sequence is CASSFLNEKLFF. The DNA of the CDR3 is TGTGCCAGCAGCTTCCTGAATGAAAAACTGTTTTTT.

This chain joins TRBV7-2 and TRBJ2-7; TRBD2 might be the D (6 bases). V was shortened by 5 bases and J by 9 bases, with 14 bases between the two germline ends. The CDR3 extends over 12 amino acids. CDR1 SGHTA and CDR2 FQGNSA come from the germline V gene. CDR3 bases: TGTGCCAGCAGCCCGGGGCCGGGGGTGCAGTACTTC. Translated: CASSPGPGVQYF.

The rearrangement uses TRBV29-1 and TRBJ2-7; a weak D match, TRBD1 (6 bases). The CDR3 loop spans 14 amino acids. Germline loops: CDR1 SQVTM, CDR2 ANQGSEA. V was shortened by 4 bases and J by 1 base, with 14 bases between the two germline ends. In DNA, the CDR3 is TGCAGCGTTGTAGGGACACATAGTTCCTACGAGCAGTACTTC. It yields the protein CSVVGTHSSYEQYF.

DNA of the CDR3: TGTGCCAGCAGCTTGGGTTCGGGCCGAGTATATTTT. Translating it yields CASSLGSGRVYF. The chain carries TRBV5-8 and TRBJ1-3, with D uncertain. V lost 0 bases and J 14 bases, leaving 12 bases between the germline ends. There are 12 residues in the CDR3. Germline CDR1 reads SGHTS; CDR2 reads YDEGEE.

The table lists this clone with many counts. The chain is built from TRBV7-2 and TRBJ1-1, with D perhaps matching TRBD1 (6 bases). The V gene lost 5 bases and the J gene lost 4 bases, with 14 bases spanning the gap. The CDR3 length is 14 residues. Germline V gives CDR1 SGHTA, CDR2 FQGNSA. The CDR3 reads CASSPRGMSTEAFF. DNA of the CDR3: TGTGCCAGCAGCCCCAGGGGCATGAGCACTGAAGCTTTCTTT.

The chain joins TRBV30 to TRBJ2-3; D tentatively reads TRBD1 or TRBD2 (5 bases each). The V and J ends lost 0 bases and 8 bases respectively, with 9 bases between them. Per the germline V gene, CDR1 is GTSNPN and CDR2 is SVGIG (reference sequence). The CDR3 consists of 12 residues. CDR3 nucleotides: TGTGCCTGGAGTGTTTCTGGGGGTACGCAGTATTTT. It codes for CAWSVSGGTQYF.

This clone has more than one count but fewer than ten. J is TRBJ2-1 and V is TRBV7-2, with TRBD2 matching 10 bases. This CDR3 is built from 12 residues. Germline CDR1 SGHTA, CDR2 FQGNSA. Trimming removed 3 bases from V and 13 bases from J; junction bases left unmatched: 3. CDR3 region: CASSLSGRAQFF. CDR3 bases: TGTGCCAGCAGCTTGAGCGGGAGGGCCCAGTTCTTC.

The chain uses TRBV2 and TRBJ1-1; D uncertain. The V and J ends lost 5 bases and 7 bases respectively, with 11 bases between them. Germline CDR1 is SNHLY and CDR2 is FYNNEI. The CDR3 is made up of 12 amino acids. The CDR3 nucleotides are TGTGCCAGCAGTAGAGACACGGATGAAGCTTTCTTT. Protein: CASSRDTDEAFF.

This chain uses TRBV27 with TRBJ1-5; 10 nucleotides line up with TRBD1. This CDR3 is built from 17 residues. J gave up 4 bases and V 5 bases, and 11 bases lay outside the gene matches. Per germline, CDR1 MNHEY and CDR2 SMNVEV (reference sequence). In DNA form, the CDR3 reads TGTGCCAGCAGTCCCCAGGACAGGGGGACTCTTAATCAGCCCCAGCATTTT. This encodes CASSPQDRGTLNQPQHF.

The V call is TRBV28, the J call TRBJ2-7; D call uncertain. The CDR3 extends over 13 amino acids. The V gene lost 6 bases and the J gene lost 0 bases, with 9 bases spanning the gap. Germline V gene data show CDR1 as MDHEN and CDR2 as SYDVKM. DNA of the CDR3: TGTGCCAGCAGCGGCGGTAGCTCCTACGAGCAGTACTTC. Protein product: CASSGGSSYEQYF. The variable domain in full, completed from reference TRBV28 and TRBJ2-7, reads DVKVTQSSRYLVKRTGEKVFLECVQDMDHENMFWYRQDPGLGLRLIYFSYDVKMKEKGDIPEGYSVSREKKERFSLILESASTNQTSMYLCASSGGSSYEQYFGPGTRLTVT.

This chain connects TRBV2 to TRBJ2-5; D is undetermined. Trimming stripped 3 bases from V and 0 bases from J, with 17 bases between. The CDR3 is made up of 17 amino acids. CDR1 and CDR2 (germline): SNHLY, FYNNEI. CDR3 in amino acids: CASSELRPEMYQETQYF. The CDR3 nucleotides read TGTGCCAGCAGTGAGCTTAGACCGGAGATGTACCAAGAGACCCAGTACTTC.

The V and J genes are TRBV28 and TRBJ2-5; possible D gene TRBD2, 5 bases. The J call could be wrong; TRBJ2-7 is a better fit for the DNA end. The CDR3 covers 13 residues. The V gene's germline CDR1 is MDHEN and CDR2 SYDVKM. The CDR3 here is CASSSPAAYEQYF. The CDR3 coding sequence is TGTGCCAGCAGTTCTCCAGCGGCCTACGAGCAGTACTTC.

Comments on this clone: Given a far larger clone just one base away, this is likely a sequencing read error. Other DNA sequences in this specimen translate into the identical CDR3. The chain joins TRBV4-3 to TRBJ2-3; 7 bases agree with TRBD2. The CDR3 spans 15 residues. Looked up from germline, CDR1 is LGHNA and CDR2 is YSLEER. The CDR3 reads CASSHSGRVTDTQYF. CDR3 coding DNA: TGCGCCAGCAGCCATAGTGGGAGGGTCACGGATACGCAATATTTT.

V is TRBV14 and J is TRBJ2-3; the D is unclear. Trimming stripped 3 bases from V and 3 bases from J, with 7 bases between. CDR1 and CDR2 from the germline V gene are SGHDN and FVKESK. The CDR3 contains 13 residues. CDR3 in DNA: TGTGCCAGCAGCCACATTCAAACAGATACGCAGTATTTT. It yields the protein CASSHIQTDTQYF.